A single T cell receptor beta chain is shown here with its context. Its specificity is unknown. The data were taken from a study of neurological immune-mediated disorders. Study context: Secondary progressive disease was present in 3, and relapsing-remitting disease in around 31, of the 35 or so multiple sclerosis patients. General study results and limits: Phylogenetic grouping assigned the repertoires of 18 of 34 multiple sclerosis patients to a single related-CDR3 cluster, which may represent a signature.

CDR3 length: 17 residues. Germline CDR1 reads SGHTA; CDR2 reads FQGNSA. V shed 3 bases, J shed 3 bases, and the junction held 11 bases outside the gene matches. The authors produced cDNA by 5'RACE using 10-nucleotide random UMIs. TCRdb processed the 5' RACE reads anew with MiXCR; each CDR3 protein has one entry. The sample includes fewer than 85,000 distinct CDR3 sequences, about 5% seen only once; the top ten take roughly 2%. Sequenced sample: PBMCs. The receptor's source is a woman aged 70 to 79 with multiple sclerosis. The chain has TRBV7-2 and TRBJ2-3; TRBD2 matches at 8 bases. The CDR3 sequence is CASSFKLAGFNTDTQYF. The CDR3 region has the DNA TGTGCCAGCAGCTTTAAGCTAGCGGGTTTTAATACAGATACGCAGTATTTT.